A single T cell receptor beta chain is shown here with its context. Per the original methods: Using reference gene primer amplification, nucleated cell counts were estimated. Clones were sequenced by immunoSEQ multiplex PCR, and TCRdb holds only the in-frame ones, with some missing. V and J calls and clone size are given by that table; D and trimming were obtained from the DNA. The sample yields around 180,000 clones, about 80% seen once. Germline V gene data show CDR1 as SGDLS and CDR2 as YYNGEE. The CDR3 contains 16 residues. Germline trimming cut 4 bases from V and 6 bases from J; bases unmatched to any gene: 7. The data belong to a study of blood T cell repertoires in COVID-19. Study in general: Material from acute and convalescent COVID-19 was sourced from the United States, Italy and Spain. PBMCs, B-cell-depleted T cells, or T cells were the source of the cDNA or gDNA that made up the material.

Input material: peripheral blood. This chain uses TRBV9 with TRBJ1-4; 12 positions agree with TRBD1. The clonotype originates from a human donor in a cohort sampled during active COVID-19. CDR3 bases: TGTGCCAGCAGCCCGCGCCGGGACAGGGGGCATGAAAAACTGTTTTTT. This gives the protein CASSPRRDRGHEKLFF.